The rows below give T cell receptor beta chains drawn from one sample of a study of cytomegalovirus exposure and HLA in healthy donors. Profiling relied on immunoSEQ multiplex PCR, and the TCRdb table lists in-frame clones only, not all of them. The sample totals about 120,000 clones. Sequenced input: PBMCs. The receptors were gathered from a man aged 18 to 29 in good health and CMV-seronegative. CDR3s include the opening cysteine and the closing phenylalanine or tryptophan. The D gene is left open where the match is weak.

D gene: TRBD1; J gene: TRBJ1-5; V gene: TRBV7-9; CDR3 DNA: TGTGCCAGCAGCTCGTCCGGGACAGGGGCGATTGGCAATCAGCCCCAGCATTTT; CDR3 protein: CASSSSGTGAIGNQPQHF
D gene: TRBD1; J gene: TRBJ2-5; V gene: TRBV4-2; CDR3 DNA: TGTGCCAGCAGCCAAGACGGGATGGGACAGCCACAAGAGACCCAGTACTTC; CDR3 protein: CASSQDGMGQPQETQYF
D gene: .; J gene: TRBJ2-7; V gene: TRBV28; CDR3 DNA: TGTGCCAGCAGTGTTACAGGGAGCTCCTACGAGCAGTACTTC; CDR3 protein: CASSVTGSSYEQYF
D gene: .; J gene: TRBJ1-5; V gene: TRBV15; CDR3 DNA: TGTGCCACCAGCAGAGATCCATTCCCGGGAGGCCAGCCCCAGCATTTT; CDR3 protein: CATSRDPFPGGQPQHF
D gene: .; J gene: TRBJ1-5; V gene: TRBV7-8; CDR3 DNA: TGTGCCAGCAGCTTGACTCATGGGAGGGATCAGCCCCAGCATTTT; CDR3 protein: CASSLTHGRDQPQHF
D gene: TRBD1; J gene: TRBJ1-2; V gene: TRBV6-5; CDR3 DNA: TGTGCCAGCAGTTCCCGACAGGGCTATGGCTACACCTTC; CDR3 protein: CASSSRQGYGYTF
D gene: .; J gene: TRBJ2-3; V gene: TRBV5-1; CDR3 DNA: TGCGCCAGCAGCTTGCCTCAGTTGGATACGCAGTATTTT; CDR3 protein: CASSLPQLDTQYF
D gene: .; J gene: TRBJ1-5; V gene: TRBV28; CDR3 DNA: TGTGCCAGCAGTCCGGGATCTCAGAGGCAGCCCCAGCATTTT; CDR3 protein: CASSPGSQRQPQHF
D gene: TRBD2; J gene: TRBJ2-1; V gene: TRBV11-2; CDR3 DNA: TGTGCCAGCAGCTTGATACTAGCGGGGGCTTTTCGCTTGTTCTTC; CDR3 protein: CASSLILAGAFRLFF
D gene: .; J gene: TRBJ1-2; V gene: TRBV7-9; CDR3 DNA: TGTGCCAGCAGCCCCCCGGGAGGCTATGGCTACACCTTC; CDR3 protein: CASSPPGGYGYTF
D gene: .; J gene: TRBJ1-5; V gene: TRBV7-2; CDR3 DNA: TGTGCCAGCAACCCCACGGGACTCTTTAATCAGCCCCAGCATTTT; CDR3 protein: CASNPTGLFNQPQHF
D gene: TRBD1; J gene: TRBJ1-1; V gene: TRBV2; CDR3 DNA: TGTGCCAGCAGCCGGGACAGGGGGCGGGAGGGGACTGAAGCTTTCTTT; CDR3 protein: CASSRDRGREGTEAFF
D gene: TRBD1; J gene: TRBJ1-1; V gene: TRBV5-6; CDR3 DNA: TGTGCCAGCAGCCAAAGGACAGGGGGGATAGGGGTTGAAGCTTTCTTT; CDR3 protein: CASSQRTGGIGVEAFF
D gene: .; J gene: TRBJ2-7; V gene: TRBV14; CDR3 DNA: TGTGCCAGCAGCCAATACAGGGTCGACGAGCAGTACTTC; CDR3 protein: CASSQYRVDEQYF
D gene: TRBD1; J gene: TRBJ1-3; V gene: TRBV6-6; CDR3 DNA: TGTGCCAGCAGGAGGACAGGGGAAAGAAACACCATATATTTT; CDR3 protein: CASRRTGERNTIYF
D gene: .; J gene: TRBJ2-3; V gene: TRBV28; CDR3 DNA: TGTGCCATGGATCAGGGTCGCACAGATACGCAGTATTTT; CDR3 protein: CAMDQGRTDTQYF